The 19 T cell receptor beta chains below all came from one sample that was sequenced in a study of identical twins. TCRdb reprocessed the 5' RACE reads via MiXCR and lists one record per CDR3 protein. The table includes approximately 700,000 distinct CDR3 sequences, around a sixth detected once. Separately, the same data were catalogued under a study of T cells expressing NK-cell markers.

The sample was PBMCs. All receptors derive from a woman aged 18-29 years in good health.

This sequence joins TRBV5-1 and TRBJ1-2, with a possible D match to TRBD1 (5 bases). Germline V gene lookup returns CDR1 SGHRS and CDR2 YFSETQ. Trimming shortened V by 4 bases and J by 0 bases, and 16 bases separated the two germline ends. CDR3 length: 16 amino acids. The CDR3 loop is CASSEGWDSANYGYTF. DNA of the CDR3: TGCGCCAGCAGCGAGGGCTGGGACTCAGCTAACTATGGCTACACCTTC.

This clonotype has more than one count but fewer than ten. The rearrangement links TRBV12-3 or TRBV12-4 to TRBJ2-7, with TRBD2 matching over 14 bases. This CDR3 region has 15 residues. The V segment lost 6 bases and the J segment 4 bases; nucleotides outside the gene matches: 5. CDR3 sequence: CASRGGTSGSYEQYF. The CDR3, as DNA: TGTGCCAGCAGGGGGGGGACTAGCGGGAGTTACGAGCAGTACTTC.

The genes are TRBV7-2 and TRBJ2-5; 7 nucleotides line up with TRBD2. The CDR3 length is 15 residues. Germline CDR1 SGHTA, CDR2 FQGNSA. With V trimmed by 3 bases and J by 5 bases, 9 bases remained unmatched. CDR3 coding DNA: TGTGCCAGCAGCTTCCCTCTGCGGGAGTCCGAGACCCAGTACTTC. This sequence encodes CASSFPLRESETQYF.

The CDR3 sequence: CASSITGGSYNEQFF. CDR3 DNA: TGTGCCAGCAGCATCACCGGGGGCTCCTACAATGAGCAGTTCTTC. The J gene is TRBJ2-1, the V gene TRBV27; a weak D match, TRBD2 (6 bases). Looked up from germline, CDR1 is MNHEY and CDR2 is SMNVEV (reference sequence). The CDR3 contains 15 residues. V dropped 6 bases and J dropped 0 bases, with 12 bases sitting between them.

The chain employs TRBV7-3 and TRBJ2-5, with D perhaps TRBD1 (6 bases). V was trimmed by 5 bases and J by 3 bases, leaving 10 bases between them. The CDR3 is 13 amino acids. Germline values: CDR1 SGHTA, CDR2 FQGTGA. CDR3 region: CASSPRTEETQYF. Here the CDR3 DNA reads TGTGCCAGCAGCCCCCGGACAGAAGAGACCCAGTACTTC. The variable domain in full, completed from reference TRBV7-3 and TRBJ2-5, reads GAGVSQTPSNKVTEKGKYVELRCDPISGHTALYWYRQSLGQGPEFLIYFQGTGAADDSGLPNDRFFAVRPEGSVSTLKIQRTERGDSAVYLCASSPRTEETQYFGPGTRLLVL.

This clonotype was counted ten times or more. This chain uses TRBV5-1 with TRBJ2-6; maybe TRBD1 (5 bases). Germline V gene lookup returns CDR1 SGHRS and CDR2 YFSETQ. Trimming took 4 bases from V and 2 from J, leaving 13 bases between them. The CDR3 extends over 16 amino acids. CDR3: CASSLQGMTGANVLTF. The CDR3 coding sequence is TGCGCCAGCAGCCTCCAGGGTATGACTGGGGCCAACGTCCTGACTTTC.

The J gene is TRBJ2-7, the V gene TRBV28, with D hard to call. There are 13 residues in the CDR3. Germline V gene data show CDR1 as MDHEN and CDR2 as SYDVKM. Trimming took 6 bases from V and 3 from J, leaving 12 bases between them. This chain's CDR3 is CASSPRRHYEQYF. The CDR3 DNA reads as TGTGCCAGCAGCCCGAGGCGACACTACGAGCAGTACTTC.

The V call is TRBV4-3, the J call TRBJ2-1, with 8 bases that match TRBD1. Germline V gene data show CDR1 as LGHNA and CDR2 as YSLEER. V lost 1 base and J lost 8; bases outside the gene matches: 10. The CDR3 covers 16 residues. This CDR3 reads CASSQGSAGGFHEQFF. CDR3 bases: TGCGCCAGCAGCCAAGGGTCGGCAGGGGGCTTTCATGAGCAGTTCTTC.

The chain employs TRBV18 and TRBJ1-1; no definite D call. The V end was cut by 5 bases, the J end by 7 bases, with 17 bases between. Germline V lookup: CDR1 KGHSH, CDR2 LQKENI. The CDR3 length is 14 residues. The CDR3 coding sequence is TGTGCCAGCTCATACGACCTGACAAACGATGAAGCTTTCTTT. Its protein is CASSYDLTNDEAFF.

The chain carries TRBV5-1 and TRBJ2-3; TRBD2 might be the D (6 bases). Trimming pared 1 base from V and 0 bases from J, leaving 12 bases between. Germline CDR1 is SGHRS and CDR2 is YFSETQ. This CDR3 has 16 amino acids. This chain's CDR3 is CASSLFSGGSTDTQYF. CDR3 in DNA: TGCGCCAGCAGCTTGTTTTCCGGGGGTAGCACAGATACGCAGTATTTT.

This clonotype occurred once. This chain connects TRBV5-1 to TRBJ1-2, with D perhaps TRBD1 (6 bases). V was cut by 4 bases and J by 1 base, with 14 bases left in between. This CDR3 has 15 amino acids. CDR1 and CDR2 (germline): SGHRS, YFSETQ. CDR3 nucleotide sequence: TGCGCCAGCAGCCCAGCTGCGGACAGTAACTATGGCTACACCTTC. Translating it yields CASSPAADSNYGYTF.

V is TRBV12-3 or TRBV12-4 and J is TRBJ2-7; 10 bases align to TRBD2. CDR3 length: 18 residues. The junction had 16 bases not matched to a gene; V was cut back by 3 bases and J by 5 bases. CDR3 protein: CASSFPVALAGESDEQYF. DNA for the CDR3: TGTGCCAGCAGTTTCCCCGTGGCTCTAGCGGGAGAATCTGACGAGCAGTACTTC.

This clonotype occurred a few times. The V gene is TRBV9, the J gene TRBJ2-1; 14 bases map to TRBD2. CDR3 length: 18 residues. CDR1 SGDLS and CDR2 YYNGEE come from the germline V gene. V dropped 3 bases and J dropped 1; count of bases not matched to a gene: 6. DNA for the CDR3: TGTGCCAGCAGCGCGGCGACTAGCGGGGGGGTATCCTACAATGAGCAGTTCTTC. It yields the protein CASSAATSGGVSYNEQFF.

The genes are TRBV12-3 or TRBV12-4 and TRBJ2-1; D tentatively reads TRBD1 or TRBD2 (5 bases each). V was shortened by 3 bases and J by 4 bases, with 10 bases between the two germline ends. The CDR3 is 14 amino acids. The DNA for the CDR3 is TGTGCCAGCAGTTTGGAGGACACTTACAATGAGCAGTTCTTC. Amino acid sequence: CASSLEDTYNEQFF.

The chain has TRBV11-2 and TRBJ2-3, with 9 bases matching TRBD1. The ends lost 2 bases at V and 3 bases at J; junction bases unmatched: 6. Germline V gene lookup returns CDR1 SGHAT and CDR2 FQNNGV. This CDR3 is built from 16 residues. The CDR3 DNA sequence: TGTGCCAGCAGCTTACTACCCGGACAGGGGACAGATACGCAGTATTTT. This translates into CASSLLPGQGTDTQYF.

The gene calls are TRBV20-1 and TRBJ1-5; D might be TRBD1 (5 bases). The CDR3 has 12 residues. Germline V lookup: CDR1 DFQATT, CDR2 SNEGSKA (reference sequence). Trimming removed 3 bases from V and 6 bases from J, with 9 bases in between. The CDR3 region is CSASQGGQPQHF. Here the CDR3 DNA reads TGCAGTGCTAGCCAGGGAGGTCAGCCCCAGCATTTT.

This clonotype was observed a few times. The chain uses TRBV25-1 and TRBJ2-2; 7 bases agree with TRBD1. V was pared by 1 base and J by 7 bases, with 6 bases of the junction left unmatched. The CDR3 length is 15 residues. CDR1 and CDR2 from the germline V gene are MGHDK and SYGVNS. DNA for the CDR3: TGTGCCAGCAGTGAATTTGACAGGGCGGGCGGGGAGCTGTTTTTT. As protein: CASSEFDRAGGELFF.

In this sample, this clonotype turned up a few times. The rearrangement joins TRBV5-1 to TRBJ2-5; tentatively, D is TRBD2 (6 bases). This CDR3 contains 16 residues. V was cut by 4 bases and J by 1 base, with 17 bases left in between. The germline gives CDR1 SGHRS, CDR2 YFSETQ. The CDR3 loop is CASSTGRELLQETQYF. The CDR3 region has the DNA TGCGCCAGCAGCACGGGCCGGGAGCTCCTCCAAGAGACCCAGTACTTC.

Turning to this clonotype: The junction shows a germline mismatch at one end, possibly a read error. The rearrangement joins TRBV20-1 to TRBJ2-3; 8 positions agree with TRBD2. CDR1 is DFQATT and CDR2 is SNEGSKA in the germline V gene (reference sequence). This CDR3 is built from 16 residues. The CDR3, as DNA: TGCAGTGCAAGAGGTCTAGGCGGGGGGAGCACAGATACGCAGTATTTT. It is translated as CSARGLGGGSTDTQYF.